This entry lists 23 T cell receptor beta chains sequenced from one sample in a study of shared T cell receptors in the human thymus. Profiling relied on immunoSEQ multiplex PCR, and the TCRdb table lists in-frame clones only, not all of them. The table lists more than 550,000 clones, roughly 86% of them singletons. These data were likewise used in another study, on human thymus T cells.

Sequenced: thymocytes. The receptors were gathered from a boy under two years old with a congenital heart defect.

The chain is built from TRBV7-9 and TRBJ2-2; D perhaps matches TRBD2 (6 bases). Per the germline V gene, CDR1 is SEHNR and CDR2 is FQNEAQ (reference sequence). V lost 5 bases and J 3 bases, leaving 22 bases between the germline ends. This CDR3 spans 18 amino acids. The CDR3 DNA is TGTGCCAGCAGCGTCGCAGGGTTTGGGACTGGGGACACCGGGGAGCTGTTTTTT. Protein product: CASSVAGFGTGDTGELFF. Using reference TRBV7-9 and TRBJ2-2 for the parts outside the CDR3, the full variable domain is DTGVSQNPRHKITKRGQNVTFRCDPISEHNRLYWYRQTLGQGPEFLTYFQNEAQLEKSRLLSDRFSAERPKGSFSTLEIQRTEQGDSAMYLCASSVAGFGTGDTGELFFGEGSRLTVL.

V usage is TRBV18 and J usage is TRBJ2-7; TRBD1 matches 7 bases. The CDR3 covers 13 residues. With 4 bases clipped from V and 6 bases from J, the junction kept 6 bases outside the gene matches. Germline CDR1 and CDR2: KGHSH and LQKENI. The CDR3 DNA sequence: TGTGCCAGCTCACGACTGACAGGGAGCGAGCAGTACTTC. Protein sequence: CASSRLTGSEQYF. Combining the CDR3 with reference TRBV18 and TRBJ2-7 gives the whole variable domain NAGVMQNPRHLVRRRGQEARLRCSPMKGHSHVYWYRQLPEEGLKFMVYLQKENIIDESGMPKERFSAEFPKEGPSILRIQQVVRGDSAAYFCASSRLTGSEQYFGPGTRLTVT.

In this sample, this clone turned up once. CDR3 sequence: CASSLESGGEQYF. CDR3 in DNA: TGTGCCAGCAGCTTAGAATCTGGCGGCGAGCAGTACTTC. The chain has TRBV7-9 and TRBJ2-7; unclear D gene. Trimming shortened V by 1 base and J by 6 bases, and 10 bases separated the two germline ends. The CDR3 loop spans 13 amino acids. The germline CDR1 and CDR2 sequences are SEHNR and FQNEAQ (reference sequence).

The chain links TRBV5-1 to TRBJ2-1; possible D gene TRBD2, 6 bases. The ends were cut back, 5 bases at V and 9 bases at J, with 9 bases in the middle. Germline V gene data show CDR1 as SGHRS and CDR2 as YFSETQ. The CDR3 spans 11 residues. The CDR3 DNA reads TGCGCCAGCAGGGAGGGGAGTGAGCAGTTCTTC. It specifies CASREGSEQFF.

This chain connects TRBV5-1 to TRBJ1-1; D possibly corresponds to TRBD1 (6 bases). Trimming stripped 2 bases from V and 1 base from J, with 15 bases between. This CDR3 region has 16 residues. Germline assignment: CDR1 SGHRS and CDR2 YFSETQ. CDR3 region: CASSLGRGAGNTEAFF. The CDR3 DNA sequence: TGCGCCAGCAGCTTAGGGCGGGGGGCCGGGAACACTGAAGCTTTCTTT.

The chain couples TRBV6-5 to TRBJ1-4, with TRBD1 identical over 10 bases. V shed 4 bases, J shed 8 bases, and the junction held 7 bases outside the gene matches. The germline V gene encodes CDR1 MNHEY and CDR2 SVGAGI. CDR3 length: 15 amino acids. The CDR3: CASSSKDRGGEKLFF. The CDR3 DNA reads TGTGCCAGCAGTTCTAAGGACAGGGGGGGGGAAAAACTGTTTTTT.

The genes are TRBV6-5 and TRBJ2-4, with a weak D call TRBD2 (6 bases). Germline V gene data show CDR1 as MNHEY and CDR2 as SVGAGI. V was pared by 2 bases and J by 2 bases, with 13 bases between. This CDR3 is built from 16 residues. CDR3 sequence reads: CASSYAPRETKNIQYF. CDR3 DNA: TGTGCCAGCAGTTACGCCCCACGGGAGACCAAAAACATTCAGTACTTC.

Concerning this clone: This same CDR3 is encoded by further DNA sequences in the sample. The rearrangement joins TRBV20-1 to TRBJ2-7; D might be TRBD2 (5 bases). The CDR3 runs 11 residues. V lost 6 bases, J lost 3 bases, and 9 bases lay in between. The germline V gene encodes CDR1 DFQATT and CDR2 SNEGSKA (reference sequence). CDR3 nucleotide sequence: TGCAGTGCCCGAGACTACTACGAGCAGTACTTC. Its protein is CSARDYYEQYF.

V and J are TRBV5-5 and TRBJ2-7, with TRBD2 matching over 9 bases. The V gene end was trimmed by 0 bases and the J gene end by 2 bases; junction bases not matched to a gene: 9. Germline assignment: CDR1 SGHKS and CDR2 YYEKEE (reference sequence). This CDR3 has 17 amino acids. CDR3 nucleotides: TGTGCCAGCAGCTTGGAGGAGGGCCTAGCGGGAACCTACGAGCAGTACTTC. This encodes CASSLEEGLAGTYEQYF. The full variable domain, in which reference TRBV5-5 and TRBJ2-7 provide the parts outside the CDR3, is DAGVTQSPTHLIKTRGQQVTLRCSPISGHKSVSWYQQVLGQGPQFIFQYYEKEERGRGNFPDRFSARQFPNYSSELNVNALLLGDSALYLCASSLEEGLAGTYEQYFGPGTRLTVT.

CDR3 sequence reads: CAWSRGEASGYNEQFF. CDR3 sequence (DNA): TGTGCCTGGAGTCGGGGGGAGGCTAGCGGTTACAATGAGCAGTTCTTC. This chain joins TRBV30 and TRBJ2-1; 7 bases align to TRBD2. CDR1 is GTSNPN and CDR2 is SVGIG in the germline V gene (reference sequence). The CDR3 totals 16 residues. V lost 2 bases and J lost 4; bases outside the gene matches: 11.

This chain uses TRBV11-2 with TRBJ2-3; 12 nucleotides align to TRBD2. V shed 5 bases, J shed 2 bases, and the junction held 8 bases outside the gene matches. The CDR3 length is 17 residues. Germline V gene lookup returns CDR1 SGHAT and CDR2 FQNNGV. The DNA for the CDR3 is TGTGCCAGCAGCAAAACTAGCGGGGGGTCCAACACAGATACGCAGTATTTT. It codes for CASSKTSGGSNTDTQYF.

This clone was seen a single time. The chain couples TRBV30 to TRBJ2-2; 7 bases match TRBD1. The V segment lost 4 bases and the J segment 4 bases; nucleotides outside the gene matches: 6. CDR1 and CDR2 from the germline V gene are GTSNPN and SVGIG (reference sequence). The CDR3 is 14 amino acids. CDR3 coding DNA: TGTGCCTGGAAGTGGAGACAGGGCACCGGGGAGCTGTTTTTT. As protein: CAWKWRQGTGELFF.

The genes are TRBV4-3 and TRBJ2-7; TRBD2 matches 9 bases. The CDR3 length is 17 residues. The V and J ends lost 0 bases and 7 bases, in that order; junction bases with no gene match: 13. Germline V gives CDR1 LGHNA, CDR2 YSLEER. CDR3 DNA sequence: TGCGCCAGCAGCCAAGATAGGGGGACTAGCTCAAAAAAGGAGCAGTACTTC. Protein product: CASSQDRGTSSKKEQYF.

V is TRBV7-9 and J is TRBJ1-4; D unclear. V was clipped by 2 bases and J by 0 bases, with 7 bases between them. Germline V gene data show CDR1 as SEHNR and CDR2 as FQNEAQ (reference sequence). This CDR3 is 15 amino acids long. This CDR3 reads CASSLMASTNEKLFF. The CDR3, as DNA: TGTGCCAGCAGCTTAATGGCTTCAACTAATGAAAAACTGTTTTTT.

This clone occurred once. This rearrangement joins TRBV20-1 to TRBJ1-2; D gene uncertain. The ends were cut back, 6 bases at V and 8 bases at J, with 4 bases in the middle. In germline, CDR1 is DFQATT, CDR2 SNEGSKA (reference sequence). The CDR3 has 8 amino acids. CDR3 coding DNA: TGCAGTGCCTTGGGCTACACCTTC. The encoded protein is CSALGYTF.

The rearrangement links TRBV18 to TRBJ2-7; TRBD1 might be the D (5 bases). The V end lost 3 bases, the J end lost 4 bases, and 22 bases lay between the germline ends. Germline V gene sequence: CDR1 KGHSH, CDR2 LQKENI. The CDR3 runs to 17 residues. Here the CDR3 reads CASSPFFPDTDKYEQYF. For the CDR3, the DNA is TGTGCCAGCTCACCTTTTTTCCCGGACACAGACAAGTACGAGCAGTACTTC.

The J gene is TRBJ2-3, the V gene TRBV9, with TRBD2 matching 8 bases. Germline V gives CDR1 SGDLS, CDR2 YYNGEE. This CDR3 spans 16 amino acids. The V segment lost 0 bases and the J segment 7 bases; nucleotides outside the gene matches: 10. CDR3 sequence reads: CASSVGGRGGLHTQYF. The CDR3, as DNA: TGTGCCAGCAGCGTAGGAGGACGGGGGGGCCTACATACGCAGTATTTT.

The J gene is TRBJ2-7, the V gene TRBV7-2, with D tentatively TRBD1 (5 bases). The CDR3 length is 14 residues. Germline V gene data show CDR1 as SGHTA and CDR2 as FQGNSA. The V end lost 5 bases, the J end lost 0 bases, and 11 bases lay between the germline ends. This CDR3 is CASSPRQSSYEQYF. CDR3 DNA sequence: TGTGCCAGCAGCCCCCGACAGAGCTCCTACGAGCAGTACTTC.

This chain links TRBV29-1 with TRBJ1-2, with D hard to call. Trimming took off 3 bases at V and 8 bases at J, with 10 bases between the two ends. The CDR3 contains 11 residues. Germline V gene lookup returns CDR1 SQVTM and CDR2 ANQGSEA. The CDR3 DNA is TGCAGCGTTGAGGTTTTGGGCGGCTACACCTTC. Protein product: CSVEVLGGYTF.

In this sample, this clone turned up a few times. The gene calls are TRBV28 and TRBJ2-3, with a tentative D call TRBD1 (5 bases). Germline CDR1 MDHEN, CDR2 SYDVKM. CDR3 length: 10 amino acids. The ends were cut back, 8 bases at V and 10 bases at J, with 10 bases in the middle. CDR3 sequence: CASATGAQYF. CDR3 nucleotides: TGTGCCAGCGCTACAGGCGCGCAGTATTTT.

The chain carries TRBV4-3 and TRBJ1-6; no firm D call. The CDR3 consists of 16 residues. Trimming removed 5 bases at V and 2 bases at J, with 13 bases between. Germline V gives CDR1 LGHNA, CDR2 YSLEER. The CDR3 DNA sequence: TGCGCCAGCAGCTGGAGGGCAGGTGCCTATAATTCACCCCTCCACTTT. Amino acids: CASSWRAGAYNSPLHF.

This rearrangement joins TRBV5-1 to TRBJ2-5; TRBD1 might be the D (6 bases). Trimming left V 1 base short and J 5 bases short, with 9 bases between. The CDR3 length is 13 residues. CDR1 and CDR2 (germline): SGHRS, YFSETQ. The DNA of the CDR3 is TGCGCCAGCAGCTTGTGGGGGCTTGAGACCCAGTACTTC. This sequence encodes CASSLWGLETQYF.

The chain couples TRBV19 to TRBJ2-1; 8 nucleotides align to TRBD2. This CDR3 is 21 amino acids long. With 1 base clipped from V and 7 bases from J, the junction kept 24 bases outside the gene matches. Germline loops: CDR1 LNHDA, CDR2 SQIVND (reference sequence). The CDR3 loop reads CASSIAPNAGRTSPYWNEQFF. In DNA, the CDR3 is TGTGCCAGTAGTATAGCCCCCAACGCTGGACGGACTAGCCCATATTGGAATGAGCAGTTCTTC.